The sequence of this T cell receptor (beta chain) was determined in a study of radiation and T cells in renal cell carcinoma. Study in general: Nephrectomy followed 15 Gy stereotactic body radiation by 4 weeks. Study-wide points: No pretreatment tumor biopsies were available for baseline clonotypes. In blood, top tumor clones expanded by 2 weeks, shrinking by 4.

As for this clone: The antigen is unknown.

The time point: baseline pretreatment blood. Treatment here: 15 Gy SBRT to primary tumor, nephrectomy 4 weeks later. The data were produced by immunoSEQ multiplex PCR, yet TCRdb's version contains in-frame clones alone and is incomplete. This sample has some 150,000 clones, with 83% found just once. The V and J ends lost 11 bases and 7 bases respectively, with 11 bases between them. Germline CDR1 is MNHNS and CDR2 is SASEGT. The CDR3 is made up of 10 amino acids. Here the sequenced sample was blood, taken from a patient whose treatment included radiotherapy and nephrectomy. The chain employs TRBV6-1 and TRBJ2-5; no definite D call. This sequence originates from a woman between 45 and 60 years old with renal cell carcinoma. The CDR3 sequence: CAVGPGTQYF. In DNA form, the CDR3 reads TGTGCCGTCGGTCCGGGGACCCAGTACTTC.